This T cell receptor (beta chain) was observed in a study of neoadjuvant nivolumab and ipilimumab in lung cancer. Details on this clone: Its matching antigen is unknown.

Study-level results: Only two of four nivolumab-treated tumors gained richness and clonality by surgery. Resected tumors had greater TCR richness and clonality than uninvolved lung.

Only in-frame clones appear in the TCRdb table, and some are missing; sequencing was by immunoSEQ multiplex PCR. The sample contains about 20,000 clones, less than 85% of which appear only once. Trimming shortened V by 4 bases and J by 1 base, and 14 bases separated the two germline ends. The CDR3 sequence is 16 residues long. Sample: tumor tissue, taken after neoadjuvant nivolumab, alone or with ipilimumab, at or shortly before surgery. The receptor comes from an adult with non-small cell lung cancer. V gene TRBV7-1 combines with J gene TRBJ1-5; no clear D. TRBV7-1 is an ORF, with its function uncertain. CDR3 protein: CASSLGGMGSNQPQHF. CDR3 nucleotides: TGTGCCAGCAGCTTAGGAGGGATGGGGAGCAATCAGCCCCAGCATTTT.